The TCR beta chain under discussion was sequenced for a study of radiation and T cells in renal cell carcinoma. General study points: Top 100 clonotypes averaged about 50% in irradiated versus around 40% in nephrectomy-only tumors.

Germline CDR1 reads SGHRS; CDR2 reads YFSETQ. The V gene lost 4 bases and the J gene lost 4 bases, with 14 bases spanning the gap. CDR3 length: 14 amino acids. Generated by immunoSEQ multiplex PCR, the TCRdb table keeps only in-frame clones and is missing some. The table shows 20,000 to 30,000 clones, with roughly 64% occurring only once. To note about this clone: What it recognizes is unknown.

The treatment denotes: treatment-naive control, cytoreductive nephrectomy. Control tumors came from several females and fewer than twelve males, aged 40 to 82. The specimen was tumor tissue, collected from a patient whose treatment was nephrectomy without radiotherapy. The chain uses TRBV5-1 and TRBJ1-1, with no clear D. This sequence was found in a man aged 40-49 years with renal cell carcinoma. The CDR3 sequence: CASSPGGGSTEAFF. CDR3 bases: TGCGCCAGCAGCCCGGGAGGCGGAAGCACTGAAGCTTTCTTT.